Each of the 13 T cell receptor beta chains below was sequenced from the same sample in a study of blood T cell repertoires in COVID-19. Profiling relied on immunoSEQ multiplex PCR, and the TCRdb table lists in-frame clones only, not all of them. This sample has 30,000 to 40,000 clones; 80% occur once, and the top ten carry more than 30%. Sequences were obtained from peripheral blood. Source of these receptors: a man aged 80 or over with active or convalescent COVID-19.

The rearrangement uses TRBV14 and TRBJ2-7; weak D call: TRBD1 (5 bases). Trimming took 8 bases from V and 2 from J, leaving 10 bases between them. The length of the CDR3 is 12 residues. Germline values: CDR1 SGHDN, CDR2 FVKESK. The CDR3 sequence is CASGALTYEQYF. In DNA, the CDR3 is TGTGCCAGCGGGGCCCTGACCTACGAGCAGTACTTC.

The V call is TRBV19, the J call TRBJ2-7, with D possibly being TRBD2 (6 bases). Deletions cut 5 bases from V and 1 base from J, with 15 bases between. CDR1 LNHDA and CDR2 SQIVND come from the germline V gene (reference sequence). This CDR3 spans 15 amino acids. CDR3 protein: CASSLEDGSSYEQYF. In DNA form, the CDR3 reads TGTGCCAGTAGTCTCGAGGACGGGAGTTCCTACGAGCAGTACTTC.

The sample holds one count of this clone. The CDR3 sequence: CASSPGQQETQYF. CDR3 sequence (DNA): TGTGCCAGTAGCCCGGGACAACAAGAGACCCAGTACTTC. V is TRBV19 and J is TRBJ2-5; a weak D match, TRBD1 (6 bases). The germline V gene encodes CDR1 LNHDA and CDR2 SQIVND (reference sequence). The CDR3 is made up of 13 amino acids. The V and J ends lost 6 bases and 2 bases respectively, with 10 bases between them.

This chain uses TRBV5-1 with TRBJ2-5; 7 bases agree with TRBD1. V shed 7 bases and J 3 bases; nucleotides not matched to a gene: 6. Germline loops: CDR1 SGHRS, CDR2 YFSETQ. The CDR3 runs to 13 residues. As DNA, the CDR3 is TGCGCCAGCCGAGGGACAGCGGAAGAGACCCAGTACTTC. Translation: CASRGTAEETQYF. The full variable domain, rest sourced from reference TRBV5-1 and TRBJ2-5, is KAGVTQTPRYLIKTRGQQVTLSCSPISGHRSVSWYQQTPGQGLQFLFEYFSETQRNKGNFPGRFSGRQFSNSRSEMNVSTLELGDSALYLCASRGTAEETQYFGPGTRLLVL.

V and J are TRBV5-1 and TRBJ2-3, with 9 nucleotides matching TRBD2. V lost 6 bases and J lost 3; bases outside the gene matches: 5. There are 14 residues in the CDR3. Germline loops: CDR1 SGHRS, CDR2 YFSETQ. The CDR3 protein is CASIRRGGTDTQYF. The CDR3 bases are TGCGCCAGCATAAGGCGGGGGGGAACAGATACGCAGTATTTT.

The rearrangement joins TRBV27 to TRBJ2-3; D is ambiguous. The CDR3 consists of 14 residues. From germline, CDR1 is MNHEY and CDR2 SMNVEV (reference sequence). Between the trimmed V and J ends, which lost 2 bases and 0 bases, there was a span of 6 bases. As DNA, the CDR3 is TGTGCCAGCAGTTTAACTTATAGCACAGATACGCAGTATTTT. Encoded protein: CASSLTYSTDTQYF.

The chain carries TRBV15 and TRBJ1-3, with 11 bases aligning to TRBD1. Germline lookup yields CDR1 LNHNV and CDR2 YYDKDF (reference sequence). Losses at the gene ends were 2 bases for V and 3 bases for J; bases not matched to a gene: 3. CDR3 length: 16 residues. In DNA, the CDR3 is TGTGCCACCAGCAGAACGGGACAGGGGGGTGGAAACACCATATATTTT. Translation: CATSRTGQGGGNTIYF.

V usage is TRBV10-3 and J usage is TRBJ2-3; 7 bases line up with TRBD1. The ends lost 4 bases at V and 6 bases at J; junction bases unmatched: 10. In germline, CDR1 is ENHRY, CDR2 SYGVKD. This CDR3 contains 15 residues. CDR3 sequence: CAISGQGPVGDTQYF. CDR3 sequence (DNA): TGTGCCATCAGTGGACAGGGACCTGTAGGGGATACGCAGTATTTT.

V usage is TRBV2 and J usage is TRBJ2-5; 7 nucleotides agree with TRBD1. In germline, CDR1 is SNHLY, CDR2 FYNNEI. V was clipped by 11 bases and J by 3 bases; unmatched bases: 21. The length of the CDR3 is 17 residues. Written as DNA, the CDR3 is TGTGCCCCAGGGGGAGTGACGGGGCTCCACCGAGAAGAGACCCAGTACTTC. Its protein product is CAPGGVTGLHREETQYF.

This chain connects TRBV7-3 to TRBJ2-5; 9 bases match TRBD2. Germline CDR1 SGHTA, CDR2 FQGTGA. With V trimmed by 5 bases and J by 5 bases, 9 bases remained unmatched. There are 15 residues in the CDR3. CDR3 DNA: TGTGCCAGCAGCGCAAGCGGGACTAGCAGGGAGACCCAGTACTTC. Protein sequence: CASSASGTSRETQYF.

The V and J genes are TRBV7-3 and TRBJ2-3; TRBD1 agrees at 12 bases. There are 15 residues in the CDR3. Germline values: CDR1 SGHTA, CDR2 FQGTGA. Trimming removed 4 bases from V and 7 bases from J; junction bases left unmatched: 6. CDR3 bases: TGTGCCAGCAGCTCCGGGACAGGGGGCGCGAATACGCAGTATTTT. It specifies CASSSGTGGANTQYF. The whole variable domain, filled in from reference TRBV7-3 and TRBJ2-3, reads GAGVSQTPSNKVTEKGKYVELRCDPISGHTALYWYRQSLGQGPEFLIYFQGTGAADDSGLPNDRFFAVRPEGSVSTLKIQRTERGDSAVYLCASSSGTGGANTQYFGPGTRLTVL.

The gene calls are TRBV20-1 and TRBJ2-1, with D maybe TRBD2 (7 bases). The germline V and J ends were trimmed by 6 bases and 10 bases, with 13 bases remaining between them. Per germline, CDR1 DFQATT and CDR2 SNEGSKA (reference sequence). The CDR3 runs to 11 residues. CDR3 loop: CSAERGGEQFF. CDR3 sequence (DNA): TGCAGTGCAGAGAGGGGGGGGGAGCAGTTCTTC.

This rearrangement joins TRBV19 to TRBJ1-5, with a weak D call TRBD1 (5 bases). The CDR3 covers 15 residues. Germline assignment: CDR1 LNHDA and CDR2 SQIVND (reference sequence). With 3 bases removed from V and 3 bases from J, the gap between germline ends came to 12 bases. The CDR3 loop reads CASSIGQGYNQPQHF. The CDR3 nucleotides are TGTGCCAGTAGTATTGGCCAGGGTTACAATCAGCCCCAGCATTTT.